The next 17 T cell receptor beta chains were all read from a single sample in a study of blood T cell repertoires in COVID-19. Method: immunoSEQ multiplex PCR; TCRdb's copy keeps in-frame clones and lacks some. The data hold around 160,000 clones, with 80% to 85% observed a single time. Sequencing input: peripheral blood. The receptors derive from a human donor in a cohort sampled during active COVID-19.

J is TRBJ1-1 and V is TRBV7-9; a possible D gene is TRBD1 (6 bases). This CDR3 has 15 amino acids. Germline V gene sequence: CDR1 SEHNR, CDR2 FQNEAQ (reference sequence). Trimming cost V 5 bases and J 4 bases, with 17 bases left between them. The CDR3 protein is CASSQDGQPSTEAFF. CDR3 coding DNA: TGTGCCAGCAGCCAAGACGGACAGCCATCCACTGAAGCTTTCTTT.

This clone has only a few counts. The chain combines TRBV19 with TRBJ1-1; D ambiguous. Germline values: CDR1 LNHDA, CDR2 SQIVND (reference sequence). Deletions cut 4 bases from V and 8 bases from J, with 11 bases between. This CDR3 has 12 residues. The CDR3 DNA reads TGTGCCAGTAGTACCTACCCGCGGGAAGCTTTCTTT. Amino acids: CASSTYPREAFF.

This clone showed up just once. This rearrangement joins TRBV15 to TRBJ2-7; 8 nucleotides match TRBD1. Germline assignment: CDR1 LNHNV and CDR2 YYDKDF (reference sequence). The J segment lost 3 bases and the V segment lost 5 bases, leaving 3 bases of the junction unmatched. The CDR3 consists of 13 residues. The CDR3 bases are TGTGCCACCAGCGCAGGGGGCTTCTACGAGCAGTACTTC. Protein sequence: CATSAGGFYEQYF.

As DNA, the CDR3 is TGTGCCAGCAGCCCCTTTAACGGGGAGCTGTTTTTT. Encoded protein: CASSPFNGELFF. V usage is TRBV7-8 and J usage is TRBJ2-2; D gene ambiguous. Looked up from germline, CDR1 is SGHVS and CDR2 is FQNEAQ. V lost 5 bases to trimming and J lost 7 bases, with 8 bases between them. The CDR3 is made up of 12 amino acids.

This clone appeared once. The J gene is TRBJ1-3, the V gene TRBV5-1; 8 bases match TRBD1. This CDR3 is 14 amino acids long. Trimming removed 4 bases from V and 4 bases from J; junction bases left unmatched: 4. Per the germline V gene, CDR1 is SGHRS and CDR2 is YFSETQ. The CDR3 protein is CASSPDRVGNTIYF. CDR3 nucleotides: TGCGCCAGCAGCCCGGACAGGGTAGGAAACACCATATATTTT.

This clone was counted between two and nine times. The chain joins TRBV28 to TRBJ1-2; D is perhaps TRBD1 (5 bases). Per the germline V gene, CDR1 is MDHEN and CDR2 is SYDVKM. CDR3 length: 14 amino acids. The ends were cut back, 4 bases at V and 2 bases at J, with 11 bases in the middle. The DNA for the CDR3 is TGTGCCAGCAGTTCTGGGGCCGACAACTATGGCTACACCTTC. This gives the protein CASSSGADNYGYTF.

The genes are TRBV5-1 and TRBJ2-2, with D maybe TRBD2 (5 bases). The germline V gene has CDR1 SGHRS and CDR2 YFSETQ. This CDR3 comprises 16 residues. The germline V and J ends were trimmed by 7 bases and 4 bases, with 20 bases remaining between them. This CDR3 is CASASALGASTGELFF. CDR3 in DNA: TGCGCCAGCGCGTCGGCACTAGGCGCAAGCACCGGGGAGCTGTTTTTT.

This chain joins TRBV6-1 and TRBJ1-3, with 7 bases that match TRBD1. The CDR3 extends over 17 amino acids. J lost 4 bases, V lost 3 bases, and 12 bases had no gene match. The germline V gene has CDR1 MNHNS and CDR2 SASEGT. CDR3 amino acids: CASSESLGGSYGNTIYF. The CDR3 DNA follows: TGTGCCAGCAGTGAGAGCCTAGGGGGCTCTTACGGAAACACCATATATTTT.

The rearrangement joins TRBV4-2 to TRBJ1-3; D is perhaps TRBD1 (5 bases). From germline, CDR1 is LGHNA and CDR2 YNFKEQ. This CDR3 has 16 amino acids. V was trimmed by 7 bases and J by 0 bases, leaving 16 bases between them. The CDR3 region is CASTVGAPLSGNTIYF. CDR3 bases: TGTGCCAGCACGGTAGGGGCTCCCCTCTCTGGAAACACCATATATTTT.

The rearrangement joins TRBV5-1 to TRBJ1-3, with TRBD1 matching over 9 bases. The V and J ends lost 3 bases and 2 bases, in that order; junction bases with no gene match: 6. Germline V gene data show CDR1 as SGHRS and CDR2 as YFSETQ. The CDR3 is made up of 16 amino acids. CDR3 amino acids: CASSSGQGVPGNTIYF. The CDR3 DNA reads TGCGCCAGCAGCTCGGGACAGGGAGTCCCTGGAAACACCATATATTTT.

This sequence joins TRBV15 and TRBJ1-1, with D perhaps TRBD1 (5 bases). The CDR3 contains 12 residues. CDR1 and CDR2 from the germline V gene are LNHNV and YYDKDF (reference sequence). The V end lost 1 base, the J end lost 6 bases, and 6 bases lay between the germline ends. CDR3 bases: TGTGCCACCAGCAGAGGGGGCCCTGAAGCTTTCTTT. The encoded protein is CATSRGGPEAFF.

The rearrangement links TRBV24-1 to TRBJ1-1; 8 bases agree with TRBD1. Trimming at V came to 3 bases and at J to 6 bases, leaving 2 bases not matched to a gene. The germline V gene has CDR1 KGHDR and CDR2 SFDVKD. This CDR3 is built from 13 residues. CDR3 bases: TGTGCCACCAGTGATCCACAGGGGGCTGAAGCTTTCTTT. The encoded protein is CATSDPQGAEAFF.

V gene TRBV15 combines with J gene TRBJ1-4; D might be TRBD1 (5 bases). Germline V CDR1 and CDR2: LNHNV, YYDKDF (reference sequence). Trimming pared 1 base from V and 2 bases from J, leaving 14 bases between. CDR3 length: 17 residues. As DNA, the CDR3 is TGTGCCACCAGCAGAGCCCAGGGCCCTGCGACTAATGAAAAACTGTTTTTT. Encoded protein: CATSRAQGPATNEKLFF.

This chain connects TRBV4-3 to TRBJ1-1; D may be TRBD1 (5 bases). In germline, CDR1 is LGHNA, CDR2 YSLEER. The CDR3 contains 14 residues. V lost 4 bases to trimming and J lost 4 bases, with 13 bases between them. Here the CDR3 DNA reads TGCGCCAGCAGCCCCGATCGCGGGGGCACTGAAGCTTTCTTT. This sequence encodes CASSPDRGGTEAFF.

The CDR3 DNA is TGTGCCAGCAGTTCCGAGGGCATCCGATCGCCCCAGCATTTT. It specifies CASSSEGIRSPQHF. The chain employs TRBV6-5 and TRBJ1-5; no firm D call. CDR3 length: 14 amino acids. The germline CDR1 and CDR2 sequences are MNHEY and SVGAGI. V lost 4 bases, J lost 9 bases, and 16 bases lay in between.

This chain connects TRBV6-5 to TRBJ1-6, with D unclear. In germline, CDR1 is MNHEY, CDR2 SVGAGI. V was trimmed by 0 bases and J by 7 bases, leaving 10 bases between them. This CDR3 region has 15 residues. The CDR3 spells CASSYSRNKNSPLHF. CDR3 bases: TGTGCCAGCAGTTACTCGAGGAACAAGAATTCACCCCTCCACTTT.

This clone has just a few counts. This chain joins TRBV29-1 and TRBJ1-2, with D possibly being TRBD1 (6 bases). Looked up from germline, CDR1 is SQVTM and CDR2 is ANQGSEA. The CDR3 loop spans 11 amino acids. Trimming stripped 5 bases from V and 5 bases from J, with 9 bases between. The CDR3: CSVKTGYGYTF. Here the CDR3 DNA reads TGCAGCGTTAAGACAGGATATGGCTACACCTTC.